Shown below are 6 T cell receptor beta chains from a single sample sequenced in a study of blood T cells in healthy people across ages. Sample-barcoded 5' priming and a J-beta primer mix drove a second PCR of 7 to 11 cycles. TCRdb used MiXCR to reprocess the 5' RACE reads, holding one entry per CDR3 protein. The data contain 1.8 million or so distinct CDR3 sequences, 30% to 40% of them singletons. Sequencing used blood. These TCRs come from a human donor in good health.

This chain uses TRBV29-1 with TRBJ2-5; TRBD2 is a possible D gene (5 bases). V was pared by 3 bases and J by 3 bases, with 8 bases between. CDR1 and CDR2 (germline): SQVTM, ANQGSEA. This CDR3 region has 12 residues. The CDR3 sequence: CSVDGNEETQYF. As DNA, the CDR3 is TGCAGCGTTGACGGGAACGAAGAGACCCAGTACTTC. The whole variable domain, filled in from reference TRBV29-1 and TRBJ2-5, reads SAVISQKPSRDICQRGTSLTIQCQVDSQVTMMFWYRQQPGQSLTLIATANQGSEATYESGFVIDKFPISRPNLTFSTLTVSNMSPEDSSIYLCSVDGNEETQYFGPGTRLLVL.

The CDR3 DNA sequence: TGTGCCAGCAGTTACTCGGCGGGCAGGGGCCGCTATGGCTACACCTTC. The encoded protein is CASSYSAGRGRYGYTF. This chain uses TRBV6-5 with TRBJ1-2; D is perhaps TRBD1 (6 bases). V lost 0 bases, J lost 4 bases, and 15 bases lay in between. Germline CDR1 and CDR2: MNHEY and SVGAGI. This CDR3 spans 16 amino acids.

This clonotype was picked up a small number of times. V gene TRBV6-5 combines with J gene TRBJ2-4; 7 bases align to TRBD2. The J call could be wrong; TRBJ2-7 is a better fit for the DNA end. The CDR3 consists of 14 residues. Germline loops: CDR1 MNHEY, CDR2 SVGAGI. The CDR3 loop reads CASSYGLVPLEQYF. DNA of the CDR3: TGTGCCAGCAGTTACGGACTAGTCCCCCTCGAGCAGTACTTC.

There are a few counts of this clonotype. This sequence joins TRBV18 and TRBJ1-2; unclear D gene. Germline CDR1 reads KGHSH; CDR2 reads LQKENI. The V end lost 2 bases, the J end lost 2 bases, and 9 bases lay between the germline ends. This CDR3 region has 14 residues. The CDR3 sequence: CASSPIESNYGYTF. The CDR3 DNA follows: TGTGCCAGCTCACCAATAGAGTCGAACTATGGCTACACCTTC.

The J gene is TRBJ2-7, the V gene TRBV7-9; D possibly uses TRBD1 or TRBD2 (5 bases each). The CDR3 sequence is 17 residues long. V was trimmed by 4 bases and J by 0 bases, leaving 19 bases between them. Germline V CDR1 and CDR2: SEHNR, FQNEAQ (reference sequence). CDR3 DNA sequence: TGTGCCAGCAGCTCAGAGAAACGGGACGGTAGCTCCTACGAGCAGTACTTC. Protein product: CASSSEKRDGSSYEQYF.

This clonotype has just a few counts. V usage is TRBV4-1 and J usage is TRBJ2-1; 8 bases fit TRBD2. Germline V lookup: CDR1 MGHRA, CDR2 YSYEKL. J was trimmed by 5 bases and V by 0 bases; bases with no gene match: 6. This CDR3 region has 16 residues. For the CDR3, the DNA is TGCGCCAGCAGCCAAGATCCCGGGGGGGGCAACAATGAGCAGTTCTTC. Protein: CASSQDPGGGNNEQFF.